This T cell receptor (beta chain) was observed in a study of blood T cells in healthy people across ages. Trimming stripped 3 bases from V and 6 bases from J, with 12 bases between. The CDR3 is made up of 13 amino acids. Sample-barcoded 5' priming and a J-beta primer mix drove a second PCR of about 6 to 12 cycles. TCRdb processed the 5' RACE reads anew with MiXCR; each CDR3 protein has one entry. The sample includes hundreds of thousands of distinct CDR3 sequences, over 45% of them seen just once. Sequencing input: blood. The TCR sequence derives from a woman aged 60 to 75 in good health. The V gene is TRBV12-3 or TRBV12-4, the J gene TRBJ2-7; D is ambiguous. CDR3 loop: CASSFVSRSEQYF. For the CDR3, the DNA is TGTGCCAGCAGTTTCGTCAGTCGTTCCGAGCAGTACTTC.